This T cell receptor (beta chain) was found in a study of Graves' ophthalmopathy and Graves' hyperthyroidism (dated by TCRdb to 2016 to 2018). Regarding the research as a whole: Peripheral blood was collected at initial diagnosis, before any treatment. The study used signatures of the TCR beta repertoire to tell Graves' ophthalmopathy apart from Graves' hyperthyroidism and to predict which patients would progress to ophthalmopathy. In total, around 140 blood samples were TCR-sequenced: 43 ophthalmopathy, 80 or so hyperthyroidism and some 17 hyperthyroidism-to-ophthalmopathy patients. To explore V-J signatures that distinguish ophthalmopathy from hyperthyroidism, a discovery set of about 99 patients was enrolled, made up of 40 to 45 with ophthalmopathy and some 56 with stable hyperthyroidism. An independent validation cohort comprised some 19 hyperthyroidism patients and over 15 patients who later progressed from hyperthyroidism to ophthalmopathy. T-cell repertoires of thyroid tissue and blood were compared in about 6 hyperthyroidism patients. Following sample collection, hyperthyroidism patients were given methimazole at a starting dose of 30 mg daily, and ophthalmopathy patients were given high-dose intravenous methylprednisolone. The 75 to 100 discovery patients were divided at random into training and test sets in a 7:3 ratio. Study-wide conclusions, independent of this receptor: In cross-validation, the 13-signature model distinguished ophthalmopathy from stable hyperthyroidism with nearly 90% sensitivity and about 81% specificity, while in the test set the corresponding values were about 79% and 69%. Most expanded thyroid clonotypes with frequency above 0.001 were also detected in blood, suggesting blood repertoires may reflect the thyroid immune response. In validation, the model predicted ophthalmopathy progression with roughly 68% sensitivity and 72.22% specificity; roughly 11 predicted patients were CT-confirmed with GO in a median of about 6.1 months. No statistical method was used to predetermine the sample size, and group allocation was not hidden from the investigators.

For repertoire sequencing, TCR beta CDR3 regions were amplified from RNA transcripts. A first-round RT-PCR used HTBI primers with the Qiagen OneStep RT-PCR kit, followed by a second-round multiplex PCR, size selection and purification. Libraries were sequenced on an Illumina HiSeq2000 using paired-end 100 bp reads. Processing in the source paper ran as follows. Reads were processed with SOAPnuke, discarding reads with adapters, uncalled bases, mean Phred below 15, or no exact constant-primer or identifier match. COPE v1.2.5 was used to merge the high-quality paired reads. Each unique nucleotide sequence was treated as a clonotype, and MiTCR v1.1 was used to align the clonotypes to the IMGT TRB V, D and J references. The analysis was limited to V-J combinations with a frequency above 0.0001, which together covered over 99% of the repertoires. For each V-J combination, a TCR clonal expansion and chaos score was defined as the ratio of F50 clonal expansion to chaos observed in the TCRdist matrix. Welch's t-statistics and random forest were used to reduce the features to about 14 V-J combinations, which were then used as input to a naive Bayes classifier. The Morisita-Horn index was used to measure how similar the thyroid and blood repertoires were. Using fastp trimming at Q25 and MiXCR clonotype assembly, TCRdb reanalyzed the public sequencing data and kept in-frame beta chains. Rows matching on CDR3 protein sequence are summarized as one entry with the most common DNA and genes. The V and J calls shown here were made by TCRdb, not taken from the authors' results. The sample table holds 600,000 to 650,000 distinct CDR3 sequences, of which around a fifth were seen once. The ten most abundant clones make up roughly 6.9% of the sample.

CDR1 and CDR2 were assigned from the germline V gene (reference sequence) as DFQATT and SNEGSKA. Counted from cysteine to phenylalanine, this CDR3 has 13 amino acids. Only the CDR3 DNA is retained, 39 bases long and in frame from the first base. Here V drops 6 bases and J drops 7 bases, and the junction holds 3 bases not matched to any gene. Hyperthyroidism was considered stable if no progression to ophthalmopathy occurred within 18 months of follow-up. Hyperthyroidism patients were newly diagnosed, were aged 18 to 65 years, and had a disease duration under 2 months. Patients with other autoimmune diseases, uncontrolled infections, pregnancy or lactation were excluded from the study. Diagnosis relied on clinical symptoms, serum thyroxine, TRAb, thyroid ultrasound and orbital computed tomography. PBMCs were isolated from more than 9 ml of fresh peripheral blood by Ficoll-Paque density gradient centrifugation. Total RNA was extracted with Trizol reagent and quality-checked on an Agilent 2100 Bioanalyzer.

Of note for this clonotype: The clone's antigen remains unknown. There are no base qualities to consult, and no much larger clone falls within one base.

The TCR originated in a woman between 18 and 29 years old with stable Graves' hyperthyroidism. Some clones in this sample may be carry-over from other donors' samples. Donor details come from another sample of the same person, matched by shared clones. This chain joins TRBV20-1 to TRBJ1-6, with 10 central nucleotides matching TRBD1. The material sequenced was peripheral blood. The CDR3 loop reads CSAPDRGNSPLHF. The sequenced DNA: TGCAGTGCACCGGACAGGGGGAATTCACCCCTCCACTTT.